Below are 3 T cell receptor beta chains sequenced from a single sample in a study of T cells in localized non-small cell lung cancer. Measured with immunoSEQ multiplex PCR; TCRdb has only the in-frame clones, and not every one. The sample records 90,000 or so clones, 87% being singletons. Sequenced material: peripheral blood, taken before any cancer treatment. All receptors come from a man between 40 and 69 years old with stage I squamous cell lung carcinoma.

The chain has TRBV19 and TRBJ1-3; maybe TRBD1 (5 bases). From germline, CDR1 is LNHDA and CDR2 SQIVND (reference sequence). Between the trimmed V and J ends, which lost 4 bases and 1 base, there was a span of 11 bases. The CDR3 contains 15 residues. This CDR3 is CASSTDGTSGNTIYF. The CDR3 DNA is TGTGCCAGTAGTACGGACGGGACTTCTGGAAACACCATATATTTT.

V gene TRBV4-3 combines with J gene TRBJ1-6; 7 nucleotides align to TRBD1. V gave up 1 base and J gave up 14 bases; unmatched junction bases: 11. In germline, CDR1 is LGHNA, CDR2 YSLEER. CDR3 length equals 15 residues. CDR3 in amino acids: CASSQGGQSQSALHF. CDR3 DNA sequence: TGCGCCAGCAGCCAAGGGGGACAGTCCCAATCGGCCCTCCACTTT.

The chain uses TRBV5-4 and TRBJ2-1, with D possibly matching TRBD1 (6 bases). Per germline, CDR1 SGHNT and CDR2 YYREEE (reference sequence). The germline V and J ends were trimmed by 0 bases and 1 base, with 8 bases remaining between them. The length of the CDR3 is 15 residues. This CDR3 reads CASSLGTESYNEQFF. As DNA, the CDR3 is TGTGCCAGCAGCTTGGGGACAGAGTCCTACAATGAGCAGTTCTTC.